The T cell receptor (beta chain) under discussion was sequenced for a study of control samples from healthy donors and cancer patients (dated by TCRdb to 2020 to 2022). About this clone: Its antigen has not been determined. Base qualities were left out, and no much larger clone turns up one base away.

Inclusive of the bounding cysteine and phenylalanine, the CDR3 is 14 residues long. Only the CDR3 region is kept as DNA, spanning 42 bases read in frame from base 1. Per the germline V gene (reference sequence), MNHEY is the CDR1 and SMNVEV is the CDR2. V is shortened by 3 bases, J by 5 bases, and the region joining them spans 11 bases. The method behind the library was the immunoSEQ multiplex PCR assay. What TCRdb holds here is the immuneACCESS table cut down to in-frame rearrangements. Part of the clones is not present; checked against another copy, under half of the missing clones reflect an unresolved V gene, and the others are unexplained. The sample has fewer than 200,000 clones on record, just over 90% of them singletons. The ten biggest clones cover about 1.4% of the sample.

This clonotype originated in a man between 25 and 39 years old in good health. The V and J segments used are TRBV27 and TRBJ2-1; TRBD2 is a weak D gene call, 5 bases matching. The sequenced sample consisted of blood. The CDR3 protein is CASSFAGIDNEQFF. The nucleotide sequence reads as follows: TGTGCCAGCAGTTTTGCCGGGATAGACAATGAGCAGTTCTTC.